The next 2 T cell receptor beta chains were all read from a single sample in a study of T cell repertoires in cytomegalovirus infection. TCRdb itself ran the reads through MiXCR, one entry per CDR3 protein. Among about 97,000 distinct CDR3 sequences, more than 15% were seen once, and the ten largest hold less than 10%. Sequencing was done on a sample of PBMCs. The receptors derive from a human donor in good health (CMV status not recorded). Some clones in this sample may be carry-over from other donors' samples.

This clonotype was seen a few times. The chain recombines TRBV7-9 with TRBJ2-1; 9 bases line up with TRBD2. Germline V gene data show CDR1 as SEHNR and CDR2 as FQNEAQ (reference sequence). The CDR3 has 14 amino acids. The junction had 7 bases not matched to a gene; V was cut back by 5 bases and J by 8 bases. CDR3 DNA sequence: TGTGCCAGCAGCGGAAGCGGGGGGAACCATGAGCAGTTCTTC. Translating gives CASSGSGGNHEQFF.

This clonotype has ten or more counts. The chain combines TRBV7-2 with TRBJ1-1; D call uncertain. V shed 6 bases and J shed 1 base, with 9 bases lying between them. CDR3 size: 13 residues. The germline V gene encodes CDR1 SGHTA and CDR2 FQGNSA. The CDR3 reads CASSTDGNTEAFF. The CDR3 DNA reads TGTGCCAGCAGTACTGACGGGAACACTGAAGCTTTCTTT.